This is a list of T cell receptor beta chains from one sample in a study of T cells after yellow fever vaccination. Each CDR3 protein is one row after TCRdb ran MiXCR on the 5' RACE reads. The sample holds approximately 340,000 distinct CDR3 sequences, about 8.7% seen once. Sequenced material: PBMCs, taken on the day of the first yellow fever vaccination. The receptors stem from a man in his late teens or twenties who received the YFV17D yellow fever vaccine. Both conserved end residues are part of each CDR3. The D gene is left open where the match is weak. Clone size is shown for a subset of rows, as once, few, many or a class of expanded clone.

clone size: NA; V gene: TRBV29-1; J gene: TRBJ2-5; D gene: NA; CDR3 DNA: TGCAGCGTTGAGGTGGACTCCACAGACGAGACCCAGTACTTC; CDR3 protein: CSVEVDSTDETQYF
clone size: few; V gene: TRBV12-3/TRBV12-4; J gene: TRBJ2-2; D gene: NA; CDR3 DNA: TGTGCCAGCAGTCATACCAGTAACGGGGAGCTGTTTTTT; CDR3 protein: CASSHTSNGELFF
clone size: few; V gene: TRBV18; J gene: TRBJ1-1; D gene: NA; CDR3 DNA: TGTGCCAGCTCACCACTGCTCGGGGGGACCACTGAAGCTTTCTTT; CDR3 protein: CASSPLLGGTTEAFF
clone size: few; V gene: TRBV5-1; J gene: TRBJ2-5; D gene: NA; CDR3 DNA: TGCGCCAGCAGCCTAACCGGAATGGAGACCCAGTACTTC; CDR3 protein: CASSLTGMETQYF
clone size: NA; V gene: TRBV7-3; J gene: TRBJ2-1; D gene: TRBD2; CDR3 DNA: TGTGCCAGCAGCTTACTAGCGGGGGAATACAATGAGCAGTTCTTC; CDR3 protein: CASSLLAGEYNEQFF
clone size: few; V gene: TRBV5-1; J gene: TRBJ1-1; D gene: NA; CDR3 DNA: TGCGCCAGCAGCTATGGAATAAACACTGAAGCTTTCTTT; CDR3 protein: CASSYGINTEAFF
clone size: few; V gene: TRBV30; J gene: TRBJ1-2; D gene: NA; CDR3 DNA: TGTGCCTGGAGCCCGAGATTAGGCTACACCTTC; CDR3 protein: CAWSPRLGYTF
clone size: few; V gene: TRBV11-3; J gene: TRBJ2-1; D gene: NA; CDR3 DNA: TGTGCCAGCAGCCGAGAGGTCGGATTCAATGAGCAGTTCTTC; CDR3 protein: CASSREVGFNEQFF
clone size: many; V gene: TRBV29-1; J gene: TRBJ2-1; D gene: NA; CDR3 DNA: TGCAGCGGACTAGTACTCAATGAGCAGTTCTTC; CDR3 protein: CSGLVLNEQFF
clone size: few; V gene: TRBV9; J gene: TRBJ2-3; D gene: TRBD2; CDR3 DNA: TGTGCCAGCAGCGCAGAGCGGGGTCTTGCTAGCACAGATACGCAGTATTTT; CDR3 protein: CASSAERGLASTDTQYF
clone size: NA; V gene: TRBV5-6; J gene: TRBJ2-2; D gene: NA; CDR3 DNA: TGTGCCAGCAGCTTGTGGGGTTACACCGGGGAGCTGTTTTTT; CDR3 protein: CASSLWGYTGELFF
clone size: few; V gene: TRBV7-2; J gene: TRBJ1-1; D gene: TRBD1; CDR3 DNA: TGTGCCAGCAGCCAGACAGGGGTCGCTGAAGCTTTCTTT; CDR3 protein: CASSQTGVAEAFF
clone size: many; V gene: TRBV29-1; J gene: TRBJ1-1; D gene: NA; CDR3 DNA: TGCAGCGTTGAAGACCGGAGGACTGAAGCTTTCTTT; CDR3 protein: CSVEDRRTEAFF
clone size: NA; V gene: TRBV5-6; J gene: TRBJ1-2; D gene: NA; CDR3 DNA: TGTGCCAGCAGCTTGGATTACAGGGCAATAAATGGCTACACCTTC; CDR3 protein: CASSLDYRAINGYTF
clone size: many; V gene: TRBV5-5; J gene: TRBJ2-7; D gene: NA; CDR3 DNA: TGTGCCAGCAGCTTGGAGGTGGGAACACCGTACGAGCAGTACTTC; CDR3 protein: CASSLEVGTPYEQYF
clone size: NA; V gene: TRBV12-1; J gene: TRBJ2-1; D gene: NA; CDR3 DNA: TGTGCCAGCAGCCCGGGACTAGAAAGAAACAATGAGCAGTTCTTC; CDR3 protein: CASSPGLERNNEQFF
clone size: few; V gene: TRBV7-9; J gene: TRBJ2-3; D gene: TRBD1; CDR3 DNA: TGTGCCAGCAGCGCTCAGGGGGTGGCCGTCACAGATACGCAGTATTTT; CDR3 protein: CASSAQGVAVTDTQYF
clone size: few; V gene: TRBV10-2; J gene: TRBJ1-1; D gene: NA; CDR3 DNA: TGCGCCAGCAGTGAGTGGGAACAAGAGGCTTTCTTT; CDR3 protein: CASSEWEQEAFF
clone size: many; V gene: TRBV5-1; J gene: TRBJ2-2; D gene: TRBD2; CDR3 DNA: TGCGCCAGCAGCAGAGCGGGGGACACCGGGGAGCTGTTTTTT; CDR3 protein: CASSRAGDTGELFF
clone size: few; V gene: TRBV23-1; J gene: TRBJ2-1; D gene: TRBD1; CDR3 DNA: TGCGCCAGCAGCCTTCCCGCAGGGGGTACGGCGAATGAGCAGTTCTTC; CDR3 protein: CASSLPAGGTANEQFF
clone size: few; V gene: TRBV7-2; J gene: TRBJ2-7; D gene: TRBD1; CDR3 DNA: TGTGCCAGCAGCTTACAACAGGGGCAGTTGTACGAGCAGTACTTC; CDR3 protein: CASSLQQGQLYEQYF
clone size: NA; V gene: TRBV5-1; J gene: TRBJ2-3; D gene: NA; CDR3 DNA: TGCGCCAGCAGCCTTGCGGGGTTCACAGATACGCAGTATTTT; CDR3 protein: CASSLAGFTDTQYF
clone size: few; V gene: TRBV20-1; J gene: TRBJ2-1; D gene: NA; CDR3 DNA: TGCAGTGCCCTTAGAGCTAACAATGAGCAGTTCTTC; CDR3 protein: CSALRANNEQFF
clone size: NA; V gene: TRBV7-2; J gene: TRBJ2-5; D gene: NA; CDR3 DNA: TGTGCCAGCAGCTGGGGCCCAGCTGGGGAGACCCAGTACTTC; CDR3 protein: CASSWGPAGETQYF
clone size: NA; V gene: TRBV5-6; J gene: TRBJ1-5; D gene: TRBD1; CDR3 DNA: TGTGCCAGCAGCTTACAGGGGGCGGCGGGTCAGCCCCAGCATTTT; CDR3 protein: CASSLQGAAGQPQHF
clone size: NA; V gene: TRBV5-6; J gene: TRBJ1-5; D gene: NA; CDR3 DNA: TGTGCCAGCAGCTTAAAGACAGACTATCAGCCCCAGCATTTT; CDR3 protein: CASSLKTDYQPQHF
clone size: few; V gene: TRBV7-2; J gene: TRBJ2-3; D gene: TRBD2; CDR3 DNA: TGTGCCAGCAGCCGAGAGTTAATAGCGGGGGGGGCAGATACGCAGTATTTT; CDR3 protein: CASSRELIAGGADTQYF
clone size: many; V gene: TRBV4-3; J gene: TRBJ2-2; D gene: TRBD2; CDR3 DNA: TGCGCCAGCACGCCGGGACTAACAAACACCGGGGAGCTGTTTTTT; CDR3 protein: CASTPGLTNTGELFF
clone size: NA; V gene: TRBV7-3; J gene: TRBJ2-5; D gene: TRBD2; CDR3 DNA: TGTGCCAGCAGCTTTCACGGCGGGGGGGTCGGCGAGACCCAGTACTTC; CDR3 protein: CASSFHGGGVGETQYF
clone size: few; V gene: TRBV7-9; J gene: TRBJ1-1; D gene: NA; CDR3 DNA: TGTGCCAGCAGCTTAGTGCTACAGAACACTGAAGCTTTCTTT; CDR3 protein: CASSLVLQNTEAFF
clone size: NA; V gene: TRBV4-2; J gene: TRBJ2-1; D gene: TRBD1; CDR3 DNA: TGTGCCAGCAGCCGCCGGGACAGGGACGATGAGCAGTTCTTC; CDR3 protein: CASSRRDRDDEQFF
clone size: NA; V gene: TRBV7-3; J gene: TRBJ2-3; D gene: TRBD1; CDR3 DNA: TGTGCCAGCAGCCCCCTTTCCGGGACAGGGGTTGCAGATACGCAGTATTTT; CDR3 protein: CASSPLSGTGVADTQYF
clone size: many; V gene: TRBV18; J gene: TRBJ2-3; D gene: TRBD2; CDR3 DNA: TGTGCCAGCTCACCCCTAGCGGGGGGGCCCACAGATACGCAGTATTTT; CDR3 protein: CASSPLAGGPTDTQYF
clone size: many; V gene: TRBV7-9; J gene: TRBJ2-7; D gene: NA; CDR3 DNA: TGTGCCAGCAGCTTTCGGTCCTACGAGCAGTACTTC; CDR3 protein: CASSFRSYEQYF
clone size: few; V gene: TRBV19; J gene: TRBJ2-2; D gene: TRBD2; CDR3 DNA: TGTGCCAGTAGCCTTAAAAGACCGGGCGTGGAGAGCGGGGGGCGCACCGGGGAGCTGTTTTTT; CDR3 protein: CASSLKRPGVESGGRTGELFF
clone size: NA; V gene: TRBV3-1; J gene: TRBJ2-3; D gene: NA; CDR3 DNA: TGTGCCAGCAGCCCCGGCAGGCGGACGCAGTATTTT; CDR3 protein: CASSPGRRTQYF
clone size: NA; V gene: TRBV6-5; J gene: TRBJ2-3; D gene: TRBD2; CDR3 DNA: TGTGCCAGCAGTTCCCGACTAGCGGGAGTCACAGATGCGCAGTATTTT; CDR3 protein: CASSSRLAGVTDAQYF
clone size: NA; V gene: TRBV30; J gene: TRBJ1-5; D gene: NA; CDR3 DNA: TGTGCCTGGAGTCCGGGTGGGGGTAGCAATCAGCCCCAGCATTTT; CDR3 protein: CAWSPGGGSNQPQHF
clone size: few; V gene: TRBV24-1; J gene: TRBJ2-1; D gene: TRBD2; CDR3 DNA: TGTGCCACCAGTGATCGAATTAGCGGGGGGACCTACAATGAGCAGTTCTTC; CDR3 protein: CATSDRISGGTYNEQFF
clone size: NA; V gene: TRBV12-3/TRBV12-4; J gene: TRBJ1-2; D gene: TRBD1; CDR3 DNA: TGTGCCAGCAGTCCGGGACAGGCCTATGGCTACACCTTC; CDR3 protein: CASSPGQAYGYTF
clone size: many; V gene: TRBV7-9; J gene: TRBJ2-3; D gene: NA; CDR3 DNA: TGTGCCAGCAGCCCCGCGATGGGGGCGAGAGATACGCAGTATTTT; CDR3 protein: CASSPAMGARDTQYF
clone size: NA; V gene: TRBV4-3; J gene: TRBJ2-4; D gene: NA; CDR3 DNA: TGCGCCAGCAGCCAAGAGCACAGTTTGGCCAAAAACATTCAGTACTTC; CDR3 protein: CASSQEHSLAKNIQYF
clone size: NA; V gene: TRBV14; J gene: TRBJ2-1; D gene: NA; CDR3 DNA: TGTGCCAGCAGCCAAGATTGGAGCTACAATGAGCAGTTCTTC; CDR3 protein: CASSQDWSYNEQFF
clone size: NA; V gene: TRBV4-1; J gene: TRBJ2-3; D gene: NA; CDR3 DNA: TGCGCCAGCAGCCGCCCCGGGACCAGGGATACGCAGTATTTT; CDR3 protein: CASSRPGTRDTQYF
clone size: NA; V gene: TRBV7-2; J gene: TRBJ1-2; D gene: NA; CDR3 DNA: TGTGCCAGCAGCTTATCTAAGGGTGTAGAATATGGCTACACCTTC; CDR3 protein: CASSLSKGVEYGYTF
clone size: NA; V gene: TRBV7-2; J gene: TRBJ1-5; D gene: NA; CDR3 DNA: TGTGCCAGCAGCTCATCACCAGGGATTTGGGATCAGCCCCAGCATTTT; CDR3 protein: CASSSSPGIWDQPQHF
clone size: few; V gene: TRBV19; J gene: TRBJ1-1; D gene: NA; CDR3 DNA: TGTGCCAGTAGCCTGGCAATCTCGGGGACTGAAGCTTTCTTT; CDR3 protein: CASSLAISGTEAFF
clone size: NA; V gene: TRBV5-5; J gene: TRBJ2-2; D gene: NA; CDR3 DNA: TGTGCCAGCACCCTAATCGGGGAGCTGTTTTTT; CDR3 protein: CASTLIGELFF
clone size: few; V gene: TRBV6-5; J gene: TRBJ1-1; D gene: NA; CDR3 DNA: TGTGCCAGCAGTTCAGACAGAATCACTGAAGCTTTCTTT; CDR3 protein: CASSSDRITEAFF
clone size: NA; V gene: TRBV27; J gene: TRBJ2-7; D gene: NA; CDR3 DNA: TGTGCCAGCAGCTTGGGTGGAGGCTACAAGCAGTACTTC; CDR3 protein: CASSLGGGYKQYF
clone size: few; V gene: TRBV20-1; J gene: TRBJ1-2; D gene: TRBD1; CDR3 DNA: TGCAGTGCTGGGGGACAGGGGCAACTAAGGGGCTACACCTTC; CDR3 protein: CSAGGQGQLRGYTF
clone size: few; V gene: TRBV4-2; J gene: TRBJ2-3; D gene: NA; CDR3 DNA: TGTGCCAGCAGCCAAGAATGGCGGGGGCGCACAGATACGCAGTATTTT; CDR3 protein: CASSQEWRGRTDTQYF
clone size: few; V gene: TRBV7-9; J gene: TRBJ2-5; D gene: TRBD2; CDR3 DNA: TGTGCCAGCAGCCCTAGCGGCGGGGAGACCCAGTACTTC; CDR3 protein: CASSPSGGETQYF
clone size: many; V gene: TRBV5-1; J gene: TRBJ2-5; D gene: NA; CDR3 DNA: TGCGCCAGCAGCTTGGTAGGCGGAGAAGAGACCCAGTACTTC; CDR3 protein: CASSLVGGEETQYF
clone size: NA; V gene: TRBV20-1; J gene: TRBJ2-5; D gene: NA; CDR3 DNA: TGCAGTGCTAGAGACCCCAGGTTGGGAGAGACCCAGTACTTC; CDR3 protein: CSARDPRLGETQYF
clone size: few; V gene: TRBV12-3/TRBV12-4; J gene: TRBJ1-5; D gene: NA; CDR3 DNA: TGTGCCAGCAGTCTCAGGGGCAGCATCCAGCATTTT; CDR3 protein: CASSLRGSIQHF
clone size: NA; V gene: TRBV4-1; J gene: TRBJ2-7; D gene: NA; CDR3 DNA: TGCGCCAGCAGCCAAGATTGGGGCTACGAGCAGTACTTC; CDR3 protein: CASSQDWGYEQYF
clone size: NA; V gene: TRBV5-1; J gene: TRBJ2-5; D gene: TRBD2; CDR3 DNA: TGCGCCAGCAGCCCGATCGTGGGGGGGAAAGAGACCCAGTACTTC; CDR3 protein: CASSPIVGGKETQYF
clone size: few; V gene: TRBV27; J gene: TRBJ1-5; D gene: NA; CDR3 DNA: TGTGCCAGCAAAAAGGGGGGATCCAATAGCAATCAGCCCCAGCATTTT; CDR3 protein: CASKKGGSNSNQPQHF